These T cell receptor beta chains were read from a single sample in a study of shared T cell receptors in the human thymus. The data were produced by immunoSEQ multiplex PCR, yet TCRdb's version contains in-frame clones alone and is incomplete. The profile shows hundreds of thousands of clones, around 87% of them singletons. These data were also reused for a study on human thymus T cells.

Sequencing was done on a sample of thymocytes. These receptors all stem from a boy younger than two with a congenital heart defect. CDR3s include the opening cysteine and the closing phenylalanine or tryptophan. Each record gives: J gene, CDR3 length, D gene, V gene, CDR3 protein. The D gene is left open where the match is weak.

j_gene: TRBJ2-1
len: 16
d_gene: TRBD1
v_gene: TRBV9
CDR3aa: CASSVDEGARPYEQFF

j_gene: TRBJ1-1
len: 15
d_gene: -
v_gene: TRBV5-6
CDR3aa: CASNPRGAWHTEAFF

j_gene: TRBJ1-2
len: 14
d_gene: TRBD1
v_gene: TRBV10-1
CDR3aa: CASSEHRGVDGYTF

j_gene: TRBJ1-5
len: 14
d_gene: -
v_gene: TRBV19
CDR3aa: CASSASQGWQPQHF

j_gene: TRBJ2-1
len: 14
d_gene: -
v_gene: TRBV29-1
CDR3aa: CSVHPGRSYNEQFF

j_gene: TRBJ2-5
len: 15
d_gene: -
v_gene: TRBV28
CDR3aa: CASAPFSGRQETQYF

j_gene: TRBJ2-7
len: 13
d_gene: -
v_gene: TRBV15
CDR3aa: CATSWGLPFKQYF

j_gene: TRBJ1-3
len: 16
d_gene: TRBD1
v_gene: TRBV10-3
CDR3aa: CAIRERDRTSGNTIYF

j_gene: TRBJ2-1
len: 13
d_gene: -
v_gene: TRBV28
CDR3aa: CASSLVRGGQQFF

j_gene: TRBJ1-2
len: 17
d_gene: TRBD1
v_gene: TRBV5-1
CDR3aa: CASSLVGTGVPNYGYTF

j_gene: TRBJ1-1
len: 16
d_gene: -
v_gene: TRBV5-4
CDR3aa: CASSPSLGGAITEAFF

j_gene: TRBJ1-5
len: 13
d_gene: TRBD1
v_gene: TRBV27
CDR3aa: CASSGRGDQPQHF

j_gene: TRBJ1-3
len: 16
d_gene: TRBD1
v_gene: TRBV30
CDR3aa: CAWNGAGGVLGNTIYF

j_gene: TRBJ1-2
len: 14
d_gene: -
v_gene: TRBV29-1
CDR3aa: CSVEAYQVYYGYTF

j_gene: TRBJ1-2
len: 14
d_gene: -
v_gene: TRBV19
CDR3aa: CASSMPGASYGYTF

j_gene: TRBJ2-1
len: 16
d_gene: -
v_gene: TRBV6-1
CDR3aa: CASSDTDILVYNEQFF

j_gene: TRBJ2-3
len: 17
d_gene: -
v_gene: TRBV29-1
CDR3aa: CSVLRRGGLGNPDTQYF

j_gene: TRBJ2-5
len: 15
d_gene: -
v_gene: TRBV4-1
CDR3aa: CASSQDQANQETQYF

j_gene: TRBJ2-5
len: 18
d_gene: TRBD1
v_gene: TRBV4-2
CDR3aa: CASSQRAGIDRGLETQYF

j_gene: TRBJ2-6
len: 14
d_gene: -
v_gene: TRBV6-5
CDR3aa: CASSSITRANVLTF

j_gene: TRBJ2-1
len: 14
d_gene: -
v_gene: TRBV7-9
CDR3aa: CASSPNNAGNEQFF

j_gene: TRBJ1-5
len: 16
d_gene: TRBD1
v_gene: TRBV30
CDR3aa: CAWSASGTGGNQPQHF

j_gene: TRBJ1-3
len: 13
d_gene: -
v_gene: TRBV7-2
CDR3aa: CASSQNPAGTIYF

j_gene: TRBJ1-5
len: 11
d_gene: -
v_gene: TRBV6-1
CDR3aa: CASSDGQPQHF

j_gene: TRBJ1-2
len: 16
d_gene: -
v_gene: TRBV18
CDR3aa: CASSLPGTFQYYGYTF

j_gene: TRBJ2-7
len: 16
d_gene: -
v_gene: TRBV7-2
CDR3aa: CASSQEGGEMIYEQYF

j_gene: TRBJ1-5
len: 18
d_gene: -
v_gene: TRBV4-2
CDR3aa: CASSQWPPQLVSNQPQHF

j_gene: TRBJ2-6
len: 16
d_gene: TRBD2
v_gene: TRBV29-1
CDR3aa: CSVMILAGDGANVLTF

j_gene: TRBJ1-5
len: 20
d_gene: -
v_gene: TRBV28
CDR3aa: CASSLCEVERVAYSNQPQHF

j_gene: TRBJ1-5
len: 14
d_gene: TRBD1
v_gene: TRBV7-9
CDR3aa: CASSFDRGHQPQHF

j_gene: TRBJ2-7
len: 15
d_gene: -
v_gene: TRBV4-3
CDR3aa: CASSQVGPYSYEQYF

j_gene: TRBJ1-3
len: 15
d_gene: -
v_gene: TRBV4-1
CDR3aa: CASSQDWSQGNTIYF

j_gene: TRBJ2-1
len: 16
d_gene: TRBD2
v_gene: TRBV4-3
CDR3aa: CASSQMPGLAGHEQFF

j_gene: TRBJ2-7
len: 16
d_gene: -
v_gene: TRBV4-3
CDR3aa: CASSQDSGKLGYEQYF

j_gene: TRBJ2-2
len: 20
d_gene: TRBD2
v_gene: TRBV4-3
CDR3aa: CASSQFSHPAGGPNTGELFF

j_gene: TRBJ2-1
len: 15
d_gene: -
v_gene: TRBV9
CDR3aa: CASSPTSRTYNEQFF

j_gene: TRBJ2-5
len: 13
d_gene: TRBD1
v_gene: TRBV6-1
CDR3aa: CASSGQGEGEQYF

j_gene: TRBJ2-7
len: 12
d_gene: -
v_gene: TRBV13
CDR3aa: CASSQQGAEQYF

j_gene: TRBJ1-1
len: 18
d_gene: TRBD1
v_gene: TRBV28
CDR3aa: CASSLFPGQGIMNTEAFF

j_gene: TRBJ1-4
len: 16
d_gene: -
v_gene: TRBV9
CDR3aa: CASSVEGGTTNEKLFF

j_gene: TRBJ2-7
len: 14
d_gene: -
v_gene: TRBV14
CDR3aa: CASSQGRHGDEQYF

j_gene: TRBJ2-3
len: 19
d_gene: TRBD2
v_gene: TRBV11-2
CDR3aa: CASSSGETSGAPSTDTQYF

j_gene: TRBJ2-1
len: 12
d_gene: -
v_gene: TRBV6-5
CDR3aa: CASSHPDGEQFF

j_gene: TRBJ1-1
len: 17
d_gene: -
v_gene: TRBV28
CDR3aa: CASSLSPYTGIHGEAFF

j_gene: TRBJ1-2
len: 13
d_gene: TRBD1
v_gene: TRBV10-3
CDR3aa: CAISGRGWYGYTF

j_gene: TRBJ2-1
len: 16
d_gene: TRBD2
v_gene: TRBV18
CDR3aa: CASSPSGGSSYNEQFF

j_gene: TRBJ2-7
len: 16
d_gene: -
v_gene: TRBV9
CDR3aa: CASSVGETASSYEQYF

j_gene: TRBJ1-5
len: 15
d_gene: -
v_gene: TRBV6-1
CDR3aa: CASRLTLSRDQPQHF

j_gene: TRBJ1-2
len: 14
d_gene: -
v_gene: TRBV13
CDR3aa: CASSLEGGRGGYTF

j_gene: TRBJ1-4
len: 11
d_gene: -
v_gene: TRBV20-1
CDR3aa: CSAYAGEKLFF

j_gene: TRBJ2-7
len: 15
d_gene: -
v_gene: TRBV11-2
CDR3aa: CASSLAEVQDYEQYF

j_gene: TRBJ1-2
len: 14
d_gene: TRBD1
v_gene: TRBV6-5
CDR3aa: CASSYSEGQLHYTF

j_gene: TRBJ2-6
len: 18
d_gene: -
v_gene: TRBV5-1
CDR3aa: CASSLYKRENSGANVLTF

j_gene: TRBJ2-5
len: 19
d_gene: -
v_gene: TRBV28
CDR3aa: CASSLWARAKCPYQETQYF

j_gene: TRBJ2-7
len: 19
d_gene: TRBD2
v_gene: TRBV7-2
CDR3aa: CASSRITTRLTAGGDEQYF

j_gene: TRBJ1-5
len: 16
d_gene: TRBD1
v_gene: TRBV5-1
CDR3aa: CASSPGTGLRNQPQHF

j_gene: TRBJ1-5
len: 16
d_gene: -
v_gene: TRBV21-1
CDR3aa: CASRDRGRGGNQPQHF